Listed below are T cell receptor beta chains from one sample, sequenced in a study of shared clonotypes between healthy human individuals. Produced via immunoSEQ multiplex PCR; TCRdb's table is partial and in-frame only. The data contain 2 million to 2.5 million clones, just over 90% of them seen just once; the ten biggest clones take up under 0.45%. The sample was naive CD4+ T cells from PBMCs. Receptor source: a man aged 18 to 29 in good health. Some clones in this sample may be carry-over from other donors' samples. The CDR3 runs from the conserved cysteine through the conserved F or W. A D gene is named only where the DNA matches it firmly. Not every row has a clone size; where given, it reads once, few, many or a size class.

D	size	V	J	CDR3	DNA
TRBD2	NA	TRBV9	TRBJ2-1	CASSVLPVAAGDGEQFF	TGTGCCAGCAGCGTACTCCCCGTAGCAGCGGGAGATGGGGAGCAGTTCTTC
TRBD1	NA	TRBV19	TRBJ2-2	CASSHRGGELFF	TGTGCCAGTAGTCACAGGGGCGGGGAGCTGTTTTTT
NA	NA	TRBV6-1	TRBJ2-5	CASSLDRGSAETQYF	TGTGCCAGCAGTTTAGACCGGGGTAGCGCGGAGACCCAGTACTTC
NA	once	TRBV12-1	TRBJ2-3	CASSCRSRGPESDTQYF	TGTGCCAGCAGCTGCAGATCCAGGGGGCCGGAATCAGATACGCAGTATTTT
NA	NA	TRBV29-1	TRBJ2-1	CSVVPGALSSYNEQFF	TGCAGCGTTGTTCCCGGGGCCTTGAGCTCCTACAATGAGCAGTTCTTC
TRBD1	NA	TRBV18	TRBJ2-7	CASSAPGQPPEQYF	TGTGCCAGCTCAGCCCCGGGACAGCCCCCCGAGCAGTACTTC
TRBD1	NA	TRBV18	TRBJ2-7	CASSLGTGREYEQYF	TGTGCCAGCTCCCTAGGGACAGGAAGGGAGTACGAGCAGTACTTC
TRBD2	NA	TRBV11-3	TRBJ2-1	CASSLDPTSASSYNEQFF	TGTGCCAGCAGCTTAGATCCTACTAGCGCCAGCTCCTACAATGAGCAGTTCTTC
NA	NA	TRBV28	TRBJ2-6	CASNTGIGVLTF	TGTGCCAGCAATACTGGTATCGGCGTCCTGACTTTC
TRBD2	NA	TRBV2	TRBJ2-7	CASSDGLADYEQYF	TGTGCCAGCAGTGACGGGCTAGCGGACTACGAGCAGTACTTC
TRBD2	NA	TRBV15	TRBJ2-7	CATSFLGSGSRYEQYF	TGTGCCACCAGCTTCCTCGGGAGCGGGAGTCGGTACGAGCAGTACTTC
TRBD1	NA	TRBV7-9	TRBJ1-3	CASSPRDRGRVNTIYF	TGTGCCAGCAGCCCCCGGGACAGGGGGCGGGTAAACACCATATATTTT
NA	NA	TRBV5-6	TRBJ1-2	CASSLADRGGAYGYTF	TGTGCCAGCAGCTTGGCCGATCGGGGTGGTGCTTATGGCTACACCTTC
TRBD1	NA	TRBV4-1	TRBJ1-1	CASSLSTQGARAFF	TGCGCCAGCAGCCTTTCGACACAGGGGGCGCGTGCTTTCTTT
NA	NA	TRBV7-9	TRBJ2-4	CASSLAVYSSAAKNIQYF	TGTGCCAGCAGCTTAGCGGTCTACAGCAGTGCGGCCAAAAACATTCAGTACTTC
TRBD2	NA	TRBV9	TRBJ2-1	CASSILAGGGNEQFF	TGTGCCAGCAGCATACTAGCGGGAGGAGGCAATGAGCAGTTCTTC
NA	NA	TRBV12-2	TRBJ1-5	CASRLAPPQDNQPQHF	TGTGCAAGTCGCTTAGCGCCCCCACAGGATAATCAGCCCCAGCATTTT
NA	NA	TRBV7-8	TRBJ1-1	CASSFQLRGNTEAFF	TGTGCCAGCAGCTTCCAGCTGCGAGGTAACACTGAAGCTTTCTTT
NA	NA	TRBV29-1	TRBJ1-1	CSVEGQMNTEAFF	TGCAGCGTTGAGGGTCAGATGAACACTGAAGCTTTCTTT
NA	NA	TRBV5-1	TRBJ2-4	CASSLRGRDIQYF	TGCGCCAGCAGCTTACGGGGGCGAGACATTCAGTACTTC
NA	once	TRBV6-1	TRBJ1-5	CASSESGGHEPQHF	TGTGCCAGCAGCGAAAGCGGCGGACATGAGCCCCAGCATTTT
NA	NA	TRBV19	TRBJ1-5	CASSMGWGNQPQHF	TGTGCCAGTAGTATGGGGTGGGGCAATCAGCCCCAGCATTTT
NA	NA	TRBV10-3	TRBJ2-5	CAIGRGPQETQYF	TGTGCCATAGGTCGGGGCCCCCAAGAGACCCAGTACTTC
TRBD1	NA	TRBV28	TRBJ1-5	CATTSPGQGSNQPQHF	TGTGCCACAACTTCTCCGGGACAGGGGAGCAATCAGCCCCAGCATTTT
TRBD1	NA	TRBV2	TRBJ1-6	CASSTGQGQSPLHF	TGTGCCAGCAGTACTGGACAGGGACAATCACCCCTCCACTTT
NA	NA	TRBV7-3	TRBJ1-3	CASSPSAGDTIYF	TGTGCCAGCAGCCCCTCTGCAGGTGACACCATATATTTT
TRBD1	NA	TRBV5-1	TRBJ2-7	CASSRGQGNDEQYF	TGCGCCAGCAGCCGCGGACAGGGCAATGACGAGCAGTACTTC
TRBD2	NA	TRBV19	TRBJ2-7	CASSSGTSGRIEQYF	TGTGCCAGTAGTTCCGGGACTAGCGGCCGGATAGAGCAGTACTTC
NA	NA	TRBV10-3	TRBJ1-1	CAIRGTVNTEAFF	TGTGCCATCAGAGGGACGGTAAACACTGAAGCTTTCTTT
TRBD1	NA	TRBV15	TRBJ2-5	CATSNPRTGWGETQYF	TGTGCCACCAGCAACCCGCGGACAGGGTGGGGAGAGACCCAGTACTTC
TRBD2	NA	TRBV19	TRBJ2-5	CASEASGRSETQYF	TGTGCCAGTGAGGCTAGCGGGAGATCTGAGACCCAGTACTTC
NA	NA	TRBV28	TRBJ2-1	CASRPKNLDEQFF	TGTGCCAGCAGACCTAAGAATTTAGATGAGCAGTTCTTC
NA	NA	TRBV5-1	TRBJ1-4	CASSGQPADEKLFF	TGCGCCAGCAGCGGGCAACCGGCTGATGAAAAACTGTTTTTT
NA	once	TRBV10-3	TRBJ2-3	CASMGDTDTQYF	TGTGCCTCCATGGGCGACACAGATACGCAGTATTTT
NA	NA	TRBV10-3	TRBJ2-3	CAISDFVDTQYF	TGTGCCATCAGTGATTTCGTGGATACGCAGTATTTT
TRBD2	NA	TRBV27	TRBJ2-7	CASSLFGLAGGVGDEQYF	TGTGCCAGCAGTTTATTCGGACTAGCGGGAGGGGTGGGGGACGAGCAGTACTTC
NA	NA	TRBV18	TRBJ2-3	CASSPQNTDTQYF	TGTGCCAGCTCACCCCAGAACACAGATACGCAGTATTTT
TRBD1	NA	TRBV4-2	TRBJ2-7	CASSQARGQDYYEQYF	TGTGCCAGCAGCCAAGCTAGGGGGCAAGATTACTACGAGCAGTACTTC
NA	NA	TRBV5-6	TRBJ1-1	CASSLVGQNTEAFF	TGTGCCAGCAGCTTGGTTGGACAGAACACTGAAGCTTTCTTT
NA	NA	TRBV18	TRBJ2-6	CASSPGSSGANVLTF	TGTGCCAGCTCCCCCGGTTCCTCTGGGGCCAACGTCCTGACTTTC
NA	NA	TRBV28	TRBJ2-3	CASSSVGVPDTQYF	TGTGCCAGCAGTTCAGTTGGGGTTCCAGATACGCAGTATTTT
NA	NA	TRBV25-1	TRBJ1-3	CASSDMDRPPNTIYF	TGTGCCAGCAGTGACATGGACAGACCCCCCAACACCATATATTTT
NA	NA	TRBV11-1	TRBJ2-7	CASSPTRWYEQYF	TGTGCCAGCAGCCCGACTAGGTGGTACGAGCAGTACTTC
NA	NA	TRBV28	TRBJ2-7	CASSTTVYEQYF	TGTGCCAGCAGCACGACAGTCTACGAGCAGTACTTC
NA	NA	TRBV5-1	TRBJ2-7	CASSYFDRYSYEQYF	TGCGCCAGCAGCTATTTCGACAGGTACTCCTACGAGCAGTACTTC
TRBD2	NA	TRBV6-5	TRBJ2-1	CASTRTSGSLTEQFF	TGTGCCAGCACTAGGACTAGCGGGAGCCTCACTGAGCAGTTCTTC
TRBD1	NA	TRBV4-1	TRBJ1-5	CASSQPGQGDQPQHF	TGCGCCAGCAGCCAACCCGGACAGGGGGATCAGCCCCAGCATTTT
TRBD2	NA	TRBV4-3	TRBJ2-5	CASSQDGREGTQYF	TGCGCCAGCAGCCAAGATGGCAGGGAGGGGACCCAGTACTTC
NA	NA	TRBV7-2	TRBJ2-2	CASSLQGGPGELFF	TGTGCCAGCAGCTTACAGGGTGGACCCGGGGAGCTGTTTTTT
TRBD2	NA	TRBV6-5	TRBJ2-1	CASSAGLAGYNEQFF	TGTGCCAGCAGTGCGGGACTAGCGGGGTACAATGAGCAGTTCTTC
NA	NA	TRBV27	TRBJ1-2	CASSARGGYGYTF	TGTGCCAGCAGCGCCCGGGGTGGCTATGGCTACACCTTC
TRBD1	NA	TRBV6-5	TRBJ1-4	CASSSGQGIGKLFF	TGTGCCAGCAGTTCCGGACAGGGGATCGGAAAACTGTTTTTT
NA	once	TRBV2	TRBJ1-1	CARGRGNTEAFF	TGTGCCCGTGGCCGGGGGAACACTGAAGCTTTCTTT